One sample yielded the 9 T cell receptor beta chains listed below, sequenced in a study of blood T cell repertoires in COVID-19 (dated by TCRdb to the early 2020s). To prepare the library, the immunoSEQ multiplex PCR assay was applied. Here the immuneACCESS table is served through TCRdb, limited to in-frame sequences with V and J called. Missing clones are a known gap in these copies; in checked studies unresolved V genes cover under half, and the rest lacks a known reason. This sample is represented by a few hundred thousand clones; 90% of them were singletons. The top ten constitute around 0.97% of the sample. Sequenced: peripheral blood. Receptors were obtained from a woman between 35 and 50 years old with COVID-19, enrolled during active disease.

The chain recombines TRBV15 with TRBJ1-2, with D possibly TRBD1 on 5 matching bases. The CDR3 runs 13 residues. Trimming pared 3 bases from V and 1 base from J, leaving 6 bases between. Germline CDR1 and CDR2: LNHNV and YYDKDF (reference sequence). CDR3 residues: CATSRTVNYGYTF. The CDR3, as DNA: TGTGCCACCAGCAGGACAGTTAACTATGGCTACACCTTC.

V usage is TRBV6-6 and J usage is TRBJ2-7; D is ambiguous. Trimming took off 5 bases at V and 6 bases at J, with 26 bases between the two ends. This CDR3 is built from 17 residues. The germline gives CDR1 MNHNY, CDR2 SVGAGI (reference sequence). This chain's CDR3 is CASSHRSTQPHVLEQYF. In DNA, the CDR3 is TGTGCCAGCAGTCACAGATCGACGCAGCCCCACGTCCTCGAGCAGTACTTC.

The rearrangement uses TRBV28 and TRBJ2-1, with 9 positions matching TRBD1. This CDR3 is 14 amino acids long. V was pared by 7 bases and J by 1 base, with 2 bases of the junction left unmatched. Germline values: CDR1 MDHEN, CDR2 SYDVKM. The CDR3 sequence is CASIGTGSYNEQFF. The CDR3 DNA reads TGTGCCAGCATCGGGACAGGGTCCTACAATGAGCAGTTCTTC.

This clone was detected only once. V is TRBV5-4 and J is TRBJ2-2; 9 bases are a match to TRBD2. In germline, CDR1 is SGHNT, CDR2 YYREEE (reference sequence). V gave up 5 bases and J gave up 6 bases; unmatched junction bases: 8. This CDR3 has 15 amino acids. CDR3 region: CASRVSGSGAGELFF. The CDR3 DNA reads as TGTGCCAGCAGGGTTAGCGGGAGTGGGGCCGGGGAGCTGTTTTTT.

This clone was counted a few times. The chain recombines TRBV28 with TRBJ1-2; D is undetermined. Trimming shortened V by 4 bases and J by 0 bases, and 6 bases separated the two germline ends. The CDR3 is 13 residues long. Germline V lookup: CDR1 MDHEN, CDR2 SYDVKM. The CDR3 DNA reads TGTGCCAGCAGTTGGGGAGCTAACTATGGCTACACCTTC. Protein: CASSWGANYGYTF.

This clone was observed a few times. The chain carries TRBV3-1 (or the pseudogene TRBV3-2) and TRBJ1-3, with D perhaps TRBD1 (5 bases). V was shortened by 2 bases and J by 4 bases, with 15 bases between the two germline ends. The length of the CDR3 is 16 residues. CDR1 is LGHDT and CDR2 is YNNKEL in the germline V gene (reference sequence). This chain's CDR3 is CASSQPAAGPGNTIYF. Here the CDR3 DNA reads TGTGCCAGCAGCCAACCCGCGGCAGGGCCAGGAAACACCATATATTTT.

The sample holds a few counts of this clone. The chain combines TRBV4-2 with TRBJ1-5, with TRBD1 matching 8 bases. Looked up from germline, CDR1 is LGHNA and CDR2 is YNFKEQ. This CDR3 has 17 amino acids. After removal of 2 bases from V and 0 bases from J, the junction contained 6 bases not matched to a gene. The CDR3 region is CASSQTGGSYSNQPQHF. The DNA for the CDR3 is TGTGCCAGCAGCCAAACAGGGGGTTCTTATAGCAATCAGCCCCAGCATTTT.

This clone appeared once. The CDR3: CASSLGRTGSYGYTF. In nucleotides, the CDR3 is TGTGCCAGCAGCTTGGGACGGACAGGGAGCTATGGCTACACCTTC. The chain employs TRBV5-5 and TRBJ1-2, with 8 nucleotides matching TRBD1. The CDR3 covers 15 residues. Germline CDR1 is SGHKS and CDR2 is YYEKEE (reference sequence). The V gene end was trimmed by 0 bases and the J gene end by 4 bases; junction bases not matched to a gene: 5.

This clone came up a few times. V is TRBV4-3 and J is TRBJ1-1, with D hard to call. This CDR3 region has 14 residues. CDR1 and CDR2 from the germline V gene are LGHNA and YSLEER. The V end was cut by 5 bases, the J end by 7 bases, with 17 bases between. CDR3 DNA sequence: TGCGCCAGCAGCTATAAAGGTGGACTCGATGAAGCTTTCTTT. Amino acids: CASSYKGGLDEAFF.